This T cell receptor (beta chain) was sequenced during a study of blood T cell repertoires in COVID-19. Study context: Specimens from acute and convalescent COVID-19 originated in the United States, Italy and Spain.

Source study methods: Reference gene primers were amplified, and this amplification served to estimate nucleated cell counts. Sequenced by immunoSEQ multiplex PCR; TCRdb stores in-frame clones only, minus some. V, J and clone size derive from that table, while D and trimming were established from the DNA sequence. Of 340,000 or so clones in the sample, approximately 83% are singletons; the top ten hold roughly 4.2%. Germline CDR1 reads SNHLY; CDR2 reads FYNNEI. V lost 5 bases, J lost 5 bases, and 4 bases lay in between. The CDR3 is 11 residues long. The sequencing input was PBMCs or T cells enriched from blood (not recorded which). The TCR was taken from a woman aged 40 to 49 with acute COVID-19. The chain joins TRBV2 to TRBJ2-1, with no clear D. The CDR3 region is CASSPDNEQFF. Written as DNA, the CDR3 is TGTGCCAGCAGTCCAGACAATGAGCAGTTCTTC.